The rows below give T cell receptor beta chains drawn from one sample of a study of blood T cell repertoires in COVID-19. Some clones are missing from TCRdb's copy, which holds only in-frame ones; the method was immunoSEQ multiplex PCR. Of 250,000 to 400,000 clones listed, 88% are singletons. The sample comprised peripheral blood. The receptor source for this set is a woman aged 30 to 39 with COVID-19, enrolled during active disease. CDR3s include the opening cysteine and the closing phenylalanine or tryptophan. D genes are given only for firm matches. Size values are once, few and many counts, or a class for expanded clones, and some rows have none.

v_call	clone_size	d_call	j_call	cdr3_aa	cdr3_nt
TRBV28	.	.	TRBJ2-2	CASSLLIGGAVPGELFF	TGTGCCAGCAGTTTATTGATTGGCGGGGCGGTCCCCGGGGAGCTGTTTTTT
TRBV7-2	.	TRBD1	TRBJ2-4	CASSFTGGKNIQYF	TGTGCCAGCAGCTTCACAGGGGGGAAAAACATTCAGTACTTC
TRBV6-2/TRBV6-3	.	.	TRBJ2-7	CASSYAGTQDYDYEQYF	TGTGCCAGCAGTTACGCCGGGACGCAGGACTACGACTACGAGCAGTACTTC
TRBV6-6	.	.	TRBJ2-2	CAGSYRQGGELFF	TGTGCCGGCAGTTACAGGCAGGGCGGGGAGCTGTTTTTT
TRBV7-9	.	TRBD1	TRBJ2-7	CASSSRDRVHEQYF	TGTGCCAGCAGCTCCCGGGACAGGGTCCACGAGCAGTACTTC
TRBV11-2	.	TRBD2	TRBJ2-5	CASSFVPGTSSRRAQYF	TGTGCCAGCAGCTTCGTCCCAGGGACTAGCTCTCGTAGGGCCCAGTACTTC
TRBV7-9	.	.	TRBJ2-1	CASTFGTSPNNEQFF	TGTGCCAGCACCTTTGGGACATCACCTAACAATGAGCAGTTCTTC
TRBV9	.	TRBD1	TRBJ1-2	CASSRDRDYGYTF	TGTGCCAGCAGCCGGGACAGGGACTATGGCTACACCTTC
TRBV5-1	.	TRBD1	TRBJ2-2	CASSPLPGQRNTGELFF	TGCGCCAGCAGCCCACTACCGGGACAGAGAAACACCGGGGAGCTGTTTTTT
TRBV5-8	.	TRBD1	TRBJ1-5	CASSLRTGGNQPQHF	TGTGCCAGCAGCTTGCGGACAGGGGGTAATCAGCCCCAGCATTTT
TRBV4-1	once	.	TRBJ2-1	CASSQDVRGNEQFF	TGCGCCAGCAGCCAAGATGTACGGGGTAATGAGCAGTTCTTC
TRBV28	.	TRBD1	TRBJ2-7	CASSLGGTGENEQYF	TGTGCCAGCAGTTTGGGCGGGACAGGGGAGAACGAGCAGTACTTC
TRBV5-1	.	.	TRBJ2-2	CASSLGTVTGELFF	TGCGCCAGCAGCTTGGGGACAGTAACCGGGGAGCTGTTTTTT
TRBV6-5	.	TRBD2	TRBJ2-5	CASSYGREGETQYF	TGTGCCAGCAGTTACGGGCGGGAGGGGGAGACCCAGTACTTC
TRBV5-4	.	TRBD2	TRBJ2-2	CASSLGRGDTGELFF	TGTGCCAGCAGCTTGGGCCGGGGGGACACCGGGGAGCTGTTTTTT
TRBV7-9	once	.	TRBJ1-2	CASSLPGGGHGYTF	TGTGCCAGCAGCTTACCCGGGGGGGGCCATGGCTACACCTTC
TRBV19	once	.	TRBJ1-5	CASSITPGNQPQHF	TGTGCCAGTAGTATAACACCGGGGAATCAGCCCCAGCATTTT
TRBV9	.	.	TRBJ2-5	CASSVGGSPSQETQYF	TGTGCCAGCAGCGTAGGAGGGTCTCCCTCGCAAGAGACCCAGTACTTC
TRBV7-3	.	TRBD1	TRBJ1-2	CASSSSPTGTIYGYTF	TGTGCCAGCAGTTCATCTCCGACAGGGACAATCTATGGCTACACCTTC
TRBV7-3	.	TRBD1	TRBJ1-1	CASSAQGDTEAFF	TGTGCCAGCAGCGCACAGGGGGACACTGAAGCTTTCTTT
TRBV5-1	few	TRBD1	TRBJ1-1	CASSLGTGAPEAFF	TGCGCCAGCAGCTTGGGGACAGGGGCCCCTGAAGCTTTCTTT
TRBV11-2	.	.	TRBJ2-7	CASSSRDGGDPYEQYF	TGTGCCAGCAGCTCCCGAGATGGCGGGGACCCCTACGAGCAGTACTTC
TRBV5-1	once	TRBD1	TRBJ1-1	CASSSRGQGNTEAFF	TGCGCCAGCAGCTCGCGAGGACAGGGGAACACTGAAGCTTTCTTT
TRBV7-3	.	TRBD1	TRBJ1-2	CASSLTSGTGNGYTF	TGTGCCAGCAGCTTAACCTCCGGGACAGGGAATGGCTACACCTTC
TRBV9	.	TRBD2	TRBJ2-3	CASSARPLAGPRDTQYF	TGTGCCAGCAGCGCCCGACCTCTAGCGGGCCCTCGAGATACGCAGTATTTT
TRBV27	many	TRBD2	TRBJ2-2	CASMGLADGELFF	TGTGCCAGCATGGGACTAGCCGACGGGGAGCTGTTTTTT
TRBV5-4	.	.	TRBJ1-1	CASSFGQTEAFF	TGTGCCAGCAGCTTCGGACAGACTGAAGCTTTCTTT
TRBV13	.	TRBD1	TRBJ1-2	CASSAGQGANYGYTF	TGTGCCAGCAGCGCGGGGCAGGGGGCTAACTATGGCTACACCTTC
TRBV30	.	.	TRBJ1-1	CAGLYMGTEAFF	TGTGCCGGACTTTACATGGGTACTGAAGCTTTCTTT
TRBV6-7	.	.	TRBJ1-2	CASSSPVGGGYTF	TGTGCCAGCAGTTCCCCGGTCGGGGGTGGCTACACCTTC
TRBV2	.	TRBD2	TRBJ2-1	CATSPRASGDNEQFF	TGTGCCACCAGTCCGAGGGCTAGCGGGGACAATGAGCAGTTCTTC
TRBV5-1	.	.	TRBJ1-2	CASSFGDSNYGYTF	TGCGCCAGCAGCTTTGGGGACTCTAACTATGGCTACACCTTC
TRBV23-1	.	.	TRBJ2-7	CASSQSKQGLSYEQYF	TGCGCCAGCAGTCAATCCAAACAGGGCTTATCCTACGAGCAGTACTTC
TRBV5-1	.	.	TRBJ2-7	CASSRGQGDEQYF	TGCGCCAGCAGCCGGGGGCAGGGGGACGAGCAGTACTTC
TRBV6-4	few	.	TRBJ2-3	CASSPGRGSSDTQYF	TGTGCCAGCAGCCCCGGCAGGGGAAGTTCAGATACGCAGTATTTT
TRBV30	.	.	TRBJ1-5	CAWSYAGDQPQHF	TGTGCCTGGAGTTACGCAGGGGATCAGCCCCAGCATTTT
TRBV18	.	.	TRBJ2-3	CASSPPIYSTDTQYF	TGTGCCAGCTCACCACCCATCTACAGCACAGATACGCAGTATTTT
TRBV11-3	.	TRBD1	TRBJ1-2	CASSFSGTGNYGYTF	TGTGCCAGCAGCTTTTCCGGGACAGGGAACTATGGCTACACCTTC
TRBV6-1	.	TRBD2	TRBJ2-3	CASSERAAGGADTQYF	TGTGCCAGCAGTGAACGGGCGGCGGGGGGGGCAGATACGCAGTATTTT
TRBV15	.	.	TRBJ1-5	CATSRGMIGQPQHF	TGTGCCACCAGCAGAGGCATGATCGGTCAGCCCCAGCATTTT
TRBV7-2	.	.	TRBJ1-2	CASTPWGYSFPMATTF	TGTGCCAGCACTCCATGGGGCTACAGTTTCCCTATGGCTACAACCTTC
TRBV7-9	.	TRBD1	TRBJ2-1	CASSLNRGTYNEQFF	TGTGCCAGCAGCTTAAACAGGGGCACCTACAATGAGCAGTTCTTC
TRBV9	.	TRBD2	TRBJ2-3	CASNQRGDSSTDTQYF	TGTGCCAGCAATCAGCGGGGGGACTCTAGCACAGATACGCAGTATTTT
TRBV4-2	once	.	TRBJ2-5	CASSQSTREKETQYF	TGTGCCAGCAGCCAAAGCACTAGGGAAAAAGAGACCCAGTACTTC
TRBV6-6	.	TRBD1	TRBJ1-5	CASSYSQGAGQPQHF	TGTGCCAGCAGTTACTCACAGGGGGCGGGCCAGCCCCAGCATTTT
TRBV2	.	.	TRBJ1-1	CASSVREGTEAFF	TGTGCCAGCAGTGTCAGGGAAGGCACTGAAGCTTTCTTT
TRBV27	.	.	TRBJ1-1	CASSLAQLNTEAFF	TGTGCCAGCAGTTTAGCACAGCTGAACACTGAAGCTTTCTTT
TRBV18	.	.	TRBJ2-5	CASSPPEASQETQYF	TGTGCCAGCTCACCACCGGAGGCTAGCCAGGAGACCCAGTACTTC
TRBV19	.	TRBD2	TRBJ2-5	CASSPTSGGETQYF	TGTGCCAGTAGCCCGACTAGCGGGGGTGAGACCCAGTACTTC
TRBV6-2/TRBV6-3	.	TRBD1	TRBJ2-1	CASSTLPGTGYYNEQFF	TGTGCCAGCAGCACACTCCCCGGGACAGGATACTACAATGAGCAGTTCTTC
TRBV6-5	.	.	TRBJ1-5	CASSQGKRGQPQHF	TGTGCCAGCAGTCAGGGAAAAAGGGGTCAGCCCCAGCATTTT
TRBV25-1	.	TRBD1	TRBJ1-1	CATISGSYRGKAFF	TGTGCCACCATCAGTGGGTCATACAGGGGTAAGGCTTTCTTT
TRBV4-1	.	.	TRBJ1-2	CASSQGVPGMHYGYTF	TGCGCCAGCAGCCAAGGGGTGCCGGGGATGCACTATGGCTACACCTTC
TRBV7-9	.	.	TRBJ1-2	CASSSDKEGYGYTF	TGTGCCAGCAGCTCGGACAAGGAGGGATATGGCTACACCTTC
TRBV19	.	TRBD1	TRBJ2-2	CASSMRTGGTGELFF	TGTGCCAGTAGTATGCGGACAGGGGGTACCGGGGAGCTGTTTTTT
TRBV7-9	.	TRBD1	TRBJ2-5	CASSSYRGQETQYF	TGTGCCAGCAGCTCCTACAGGGGGCAAGAGACCCAGTACTTC
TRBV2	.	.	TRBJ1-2	CASIDRNYGYTF	TGTGCCAGCATCGACAGGAACTATGGCTACACCTTC
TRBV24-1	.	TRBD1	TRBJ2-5	CATSDKTGQETQYF	TGTGCCACCAGTGATAAGACAGGGCAAGAGACCCAGTACTTC
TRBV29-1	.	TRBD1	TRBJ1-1	CSVEVQGTVRAFF	TGCAGCGTTGAAGTCCAAGGGACAGTCCGGGCTTTCTTT